What follows are 18 T cell receptor beta chains derived from one specimen sequenced in a study of OX40 agonist ivuxolimab in advanced cancers. The method was the immunoSEQ multiplex PCR assay. Imported from immuneACCESS, the table was reduced by TCRdb to in-frame sequences with V and J called. These copies leave out some clones; in studies compared against another copy, an unresolved V gene accounts for under half, and the cause of the remainder is not known. The table for this sample lists around 100,000 clones; roughly nine tenths of them were counted only once. About 0.31% of the sample goes to the ten largest clones. The source was CD4+ or CD8+ T cells sorted from blood, collected in a trial of the OX40 agonist ivuxolimab. These receptors all come from an adult with an advanced solid tumor such as melanoma, head and neck, liver or kidney cancer.

J is TRBJ2-7 and V is TRBV4-3; TRBD2 agrees at 7 bases. J lost 2 bases, V lost 1 base, and 20 bases had no gene match. Germline loops: CDR1 LGHNA, CDR2 YSLEER. CDR3 length: 20 residues. The CDR3 is CASSQVWRGSPTAGAYEQYF. DNA of the CDR3: TGCGCCAGCAGCCAAGTATGGCGCGGGAGTCCTACCGCGGGGGCCTACGAGCAGTACTTC.

This rearrangement joins TRBV27 to TRBJ2-2, with 8 bases lining up with TRBD1. CDR1 and CDR2 from the germline V gene are MNHEY and SMNVEV (reference sequence). There are 15 residues in the CDR3. J lost 6 bases, V lost 2 bases, and 5 bases had no gene match. The CDR3 reads CASSLGGQVAGELFF. For the CDR3, the DNA is TGTGCCAGCAGTTTAGGGGGACAGGTCGCCGGGGAGCTGTTTTTT.

V usage is TRBV28 and J usage is TRBJ1-2; D ambiguous. Deletions cut 4 bases from V and 4 bases from J, with 7 bases between. Germline loops: CDR1 MDHEN, CDR2 SYDVKM. The CDR3 has 12 residues. DNA of the CDR3: TGTGCCAGCAGTTGGTCGCTCTATGGCTACACCTTC. Protein: CASSWSLYGYTF.

This chain joins TRBV19 and TRBJ2-1, with TRBD2 identical over 7 bases. Germline values: CDR1 LNHDA, CDR2 SQIVND (reference sequence). Losses at the gene ends were 4 bases for V and 8 bases for J; bases not matched to a gene: 11. There are 15 residues in the CDR3. The CDR3 DNA reads as TGTGCCAGTAGTACATCTAGCGGACTGTGGGATGAGCAGTTCTTC. This codes for CASSTSSGLWDEQFF.

J is TRBJ1-2 and V is TRBV7-2, with D hard to call. V was clipped by 1 base and J by 2 bases, with 8 bases between them. Looked up from germline, CDR1 is SGHTA and CDR2 is FQGNSA. The CDR3 consists of 14 residues. Written as DNA, the CDR3 is TGTGCCAGCAGCTTAGAGCCACAGAACTATGGCTACACCTTC. Its protein is CASSLEPQNYGYTF.

The chain recombines TRBV23-1 with TRBJ1-6; tentative D call: TRBD1 (6 bases). TRBV23-1 is treated as an ORF (open reading frame) with a function not yet certain. The CDR3 length is 19 residues. V was clipped by 0 bases and J by 3 bases, with 18 bases between them. CDR3 nucleotide sequence: TGCGCCAGCAGTCAATCGATTCAGTACAGGGAAAACTATAATTCACCCCTCCACTTT. Its protein product is CASSQSIQYRENYNSPLHF.

The V gene is TRBV6-1, the J gene TRBJ2-7; possibly TRBD2 for D (6 bases). Per germline, CDR1 MNHNS and CDR2 SASEGT. This CDR3 has 14 residues. V lost 8 bases and J lost 2, with 16 bases in between. The CDR3 DNA reads as TGTGCCAGCTTAGGAGGGGCTAATACCTACGAGCAGTACTTC. Translated: CASLGGANTYEQYF.

The V gene is TRBV19, the J gene TRBJ2-3; D gene uncertain. The CDR3 extends over 14 amino acids. The germline CDR1 and CDR2 sequences are LNHDA and SQIVND (reference sequence). V was trimmed by 7 bases and J by 0 bases, leaving 11 bases between them. This chain's CDR3 is CASKLSDSTDTQYF. CDR3 bases: TGTGCCAGTAAATTATCGGATAGCACAGATACGCAGTATTTT.

This clone has just one count. The genes are TRBV5-6 and TRBJ1-2, with D tentatively TRBD1 (5 bases). Germline V gene data show CDR1 as SGHDT and CDR2 as YYEEEE. The CDR3 covers 15 residues. Trimming took 4 bases from V and 0 from J, leaving 13 bases between them. CDR3: CASSPRGRSNYGYTF. CDR3 nucleotide sequence: TGTGCCAGCAGCCCTAGGGGCCGATCTAACTATGGCTACACCTTC.

This CDR3 reads CASSPRSGGASEAFF. The CDR3, as DNA: TGTGCCAGCTCACCCCGGTCAGGGGGCGCGAGCGAAGCTTTCTTT. The J gene is TRBJ1-1, the V gene TRBV18, with TRBD1 matching 8 bases. The ends lost 3 bases at V and 8 bases at J; junction bases unmatched: 11. Germline V CDR1 and CDR2: KGHSH, LQKENI. This CDR3 has 15 amino acids. Full variable domain (outside the CDR3, taken from reference TRBV18 and TRBJ1-1): NAGVMQNPRHLVRRRGQEARLRCSPMKGHSHVYWYRQLPEEGLKFMVYLQKENIIDESGMPKERFSAEFPKEGPSILRIQQVVRGDSAAYFCASSPRSGGASEAFFGQGTRLTVV.

V usage is TRBV7-2 and J usage is TRBJ2-5, with D possibly being TRBD1 or TRBD2 (6 bases each). The CDR3 consists of 16 residues. The germline gives CDR1 SGHTA, CDR2 FQGNSA. V was cut by 4 bases and J by 2 bases, with 17 bases left in between. Here the CDR3 reads CASSSGAWRIQETQYF. CDR3 sequence (DNA): TGTGCCAGCAGCTCGGGGGCGTGGCGGATACAAGAGACCCAGTACTTC.

This chain connects TRBV4-3 to TRBJ1-2; the D is unclear. This CDR3 comprises 15 residues. V was shortened by 0 bases and J by 8 bases, with 16 bases between the two germline ends. CDR1 and CDR2 from the germline V gene are LGHNA and YSLEER. In DNA form, the CDR3 reads TGCGCCAGCAGCCAAGATCAGTCGAGACACGGCGGCTACACCTTC. It is translated as CASSQDQSRHGGYTF.

A word on this clone: This sample includes further DNA sequences coding for the same CDR3. Written as DNA, the CDR3 is TGTGCCAGCAGCTTAAGACTAGCGGGAAACACCGGGGAGCTGTTTTTT. Residues: CASSLRLAGNTGELFF. The V call is TRBV7-3, the J call TRBJ2-2; TRBD2 matches at 11 bases. J gave up 2 bases and V 1 base, and 0 bases lay outside the gene matches. This CDR3 comprises 16 residues. Per germline, CDR1 SGHTA and CDR2 FQGTGA.

This chain links TRBV28 with TRBJ1-5; maybe TRBD1 (5 bases). This CDR3 has 15 residues. V was trimmed by 6 bases and J by 5 bases, leaving 17 bases between them. The V gene's germline CDR1 is MDHEN and CDR2 SYDVKM. CDR3 in amino acids: CASSLLSGSHQPQHF. The DNA for the CDR3 is TGTGCCAGCAGCCTACTTTCAGGGTCGCATCAGCCCCAGCATTTT.

The J gene is TRBJ2-3, the V gene TRBV9; 8 bases are a match to TRBD2. Germline CDR1 reads SGDLS; CDR2 reads YYNGEE. The CDR3 has 16 residues. V lost 4 bases to trimming and J lost 1 base; unmatched junction nucleotides: 8. CDR3 bases: TGTGCCAGCAGCTCAGTTTTCGGGGGGGGCACAGATACGCAGTATTTT. It yields the protein CASSSVFGGGTDTQYF.

The table lists this clone with a few counts. The gene calls are TRBV19 and TRBJ1-4, with D possibly TRBD1 on 6 matching bases. Germline V gene sequence: CDR1 LNHDA, CDR2 SQIVND (reference sequence). The length of the CDR3 is 17 residues. The V and J ends lost 7 bases and 3 bases respectively, with 21 bases between them. The CDR3 here is CASTPRKRGTSNEKLFF. As DNA, the CDR3 is TGTGCCAGTACCCCACGTAAACGGGGGACATCTAATGAAAAACTGTTTTTT.

The chain carries TRBV5-8 and TRBJ2-2; D remains unclear. CDR3 size: 14 residues. Germline V lookup: CDR1 SGHTS, CDR2 YDEGEE. V was clipped by 0 bases and J by 4 bases, with 7 bases between them. This CDR3 is CASSLESSTGELFF. CDR3 DNA: TGTGCCAGCAGCTTGGAGAGTTCCACCGGGGAGCTGTTTTTT. The full variable domain, its missing parts supplied by reference TRBV5-8 and TRBJ2-2, is EAGVTQSPTHLIKTRGQQATLRCSPISGHTSVYWYQQALGLGLQFLLWYDEGEERNRGNFPPRFSGRQFPNYSSELNVNALELEDSALYLCASSLESSTGELFFGEGSRLTVL.

The chain joins TRBV15 to TRBJ2-7; tentatively, D is TRBD1 or TRBD2 (5 bases each). Trimming removed 0 bases from V and 6 bases from J, with 15 bases in between. Germline V gene lookup returns CDR1 LNHNV and CDR2 YYDKDF (reference sequence). The CDR3 sequence is 15 residues long. Here the CDR3 DNA reads TGTGCCACCAGCAGAGATCCCGGGACCCCCAGCGAGCAGTACTTC. Amino acid sequence: CATSRDPGTPSEQYF. The variable domain in full, with the rest retrieved from reference TRBV15 and TRBJ2-7, is DAMVIQNPRYQVTQFGKPVTLSCSQTLNHNVMYWYQQKSSQAPKLLFHYYDKDFNNEADTPDNFQSRRPNTSFCFLDIRSPGLGDTAMYLCATSRDPGTPSEQYFGPGTRLTVT.